A selection of T cell receptor beta chains follows, all from one sample in a study of T cells after yellow fever vaccination. MiXCR, run by TCRdb on the 5' RACE reads, gives a single entry per CDR3 protein. The table lists about 320,000 distinct CDR3 sequences, roughly a tenth of them singletons. The input for sequencing was CD4+ T cells sorted from PBMCs, taken 45 days after the yellow fever booster vaccination. These receptors all stem from a man younger than 35 who received the YFV17D yellow fever vaccine. The CDR3 runs from the conserved cysteine through the conserved F or W.

TRBV6-2/TRBV6-3	TRBJ2-3	13	CASSRDSTDTQYF
TRBV7-9	TRBJ2-5	13	CASSRTHQETQYF
TRBV3-1	TRBJ2-7	16	CASSRSPGQSSYEQYF
TRBV5-1	TRBJ2-7	14	CASSLGGAAAEQYF
TRBV5-1	TRBJ1-2	14	CASSLDRGRDGYTF
TRBV27	TRBJ1-2	17	CASRSLLRDRANYGYTF
TRBV6-5	TRBJ2-1	17	CASSYSLSRGPNNEQFF
TRBV11-2	TRBJ1-2	14	CASRRIGAHYGYTF
TRBV27	TRBJ2-3	16	CASAFAPTTSTDTQYF
TRBV6-5	TRBJ1-1	11	CASRGETEAFF
TRBV7-9	TRBJ2-2	15	CASKRGVPNTGELFF
TRBV5-1	TRBJ2-3	15	CASRTWWGFTDTQYF
TRBV5-1	TRBJ1-4	14	CASSSGQRNEKLFF
TRBV2	TRBJ2-2	12	CARGLANGELFF
TRBV5-1	TRBJ2-5	17	CASSSGTALSVRETQYF
TRBV4-3	TRBJ2-3	16	CASSLTLRRGTDTQYF
TRBV5-1	TRBJ1-6	15	CASSLGDRNNSPLHF
TRBV5-1	TRBJ1-2	14	CASTQGPWDYGYTF
TRBV19	TRBJ1-2	16	CASSIGGSGTDIGYTF
TRBV19	TRBJ2-3	18	CASSKGRSQGGITDTQYF
TRBV24-1	TRBJ1-1	15	CATSDFRDSNTEAFF
TRBV5-4	TRBJ2-7	13	CASSLRPGHEQYF
TRBV18	TRBJ2-5	13	CASSPGPKETQYF
TRBV14	TRBJ2-3	20	CASSQLLGTSGPGGTDTQYF
TRBV30	TRBJ2-1	12	CAWSEDQLEQFF
TRBV7-6	TRBJ1-1	14	CASSSTVPPYWAFF
TRBV20-1	TRBJ2-5	14	CSARPRTGQETQYF
TRBV20-1	TRBJ2-7	12	CSATGGLYEQYF
TRBV10-3	TRBJ1-5	15	CAISAGQGAGQPQHF
TRBV7-2	TRBJ1-3	15	CASSLAPNTGNTIYF
TRBV12-3/TRBV12-4	TRBJ1-1	15	CASSLAGGTARGTFF
TRBV5-1	TRBJ1-1	18	CASSLAGGLRGGNTEAFF
TRBV6-2/TRBV6-3	TRBJ2-1	12	CASSRRANEQFF
TRBV4-2	TRBJ2-1	14	CASSQDGGADEQFF
TRBV7-9	TRBJ1-2	16	CASSRRFGVASHGYTF
TRBV4-3	TRBJ2-2	13	CASSQDFAGELFF
TRBV24-1	TRBJ2-2	19	CATSDLQMVGGTDTGELFF
TRBV5-1	TRBJ2-1	14	CASSLRLAGNEQFF
TRBV5-1	TRBJ1-6	14	CASTPNPGNSPLHF